The T cell receptor (beta chain) described here comes from a study of vaccination and CD4 T cells after COVID-19. Study overall: Median time from second vaccine dose to sampling was 72 days (14 to 241).

For this clonotype: The antigen is unknown.

The treatment here: roughly 10-day PBMC culture with coronavirus spike peptide pools or control peptides (ViraFEST assay). Using peptide pools, antigen-specific T cells were expanded in ViraFEST before TCRs were sequenced. Sequencing of cultured CD4+ T cell DNA used the Oncomine TCR Beta short-read assay. TCRdb re-called the PCR reads through MiXCR, storing one row per CDR3 protein. This sample carries 15,000 to 25,000 distinct CDR3 sequences, about 40% of them seen once, and the ten largest clones take around a quarter. CDR1 and CDR2 from the germline V gene are SNHLY and FYNNEI. Trimming cost V 6 bases and J 1 base; bases outside gene matches: 6. The CDR3 totals 15 residues. The study, taken as a whole, reports: Relatively few convalescent patients and no early post-infection timepoints were analyzed.

The J gene is TRBJ1-1, the V gene TRBV2; 9 bases are shared with TRBD1. Sequences were derived from CD4+ T cells from blood, cultured in vitro, sampled before SARS-CoV-2 vaccination. The TCR was taken from a human donor who received a COVID-19 vaccine. The CDR3 coding sequence is TGTGCCAGCAGAACCGGGACAGGGAAGAACACTGAAGCTTTCTTT. Translating gives CASRTGTGKNTEAFF. Supplemented by reference TRBV2 and TRBJ1-1, the full variable domain reads EPEVTQTPSHQVTQMGQEVILRCVPISNHLYFYWYRQILGQKVEFLVSFYNNEISEKSEIFDDQFSVERPDGSNFTLKIRSTKLEDSAMYFCASRTGTGKNTEAFFGQGTRLTVV.